A single sample gave rise to the 27 T cell receptor beta chains below, sequenced in a study of blood T cells in healthy people across ages. The use of a sample-barcoded 5' primer and a J-beta primer mix characterized a second PCR of roughly 7 to 11 cycles. TCRdb reprocessed the 5' RACE reads via MiXCR and lists one record per CDR3 protein. The sample carries over 300,000 distinct CDR3 sequences, about half recorded once. The sample comprised blood. All receptors derive from a man between 60 and 70 years old in good health.

V gene TRBV6-2 or TRBV6-3 combines with J gene TRBJ2-3, with TRBD2 as a possible D gene (6 bases). Looked up from germline, CDR1 is MNHEY and CDR2 is SVGEGT. The CDR3 is made up of 15 amino acids. Trimming left V 4 bases short and J 4 bases short, with 15 bases between. The CDR3 is CASSLTPTGADTQYF. As DNA, the CDR3 is TGTGCCAGCAGTTTGACACCGACGGGGGCAGATACGCAGTATTTT.

In its sample, this clonotype was seen a few times. This chain connects TRBV7-8 to TRBJ2-1; 13 nucleotides match TRBD2. Germline CDR1 reads SGHVS; CDR2 reads FQNEAQ. Germline trimming cut 6 bases from V and 4 bases from J; bases unmatched to any gene: 3. The CDR3 has 15 amino acids. In DNA form, the CDR3 reads TGTGCCAGCAGGGGGACTAGCGGGGCGTACAATGAGCAGTTCTTC. It codes for CASRGTSGAYNEQFF.

This clonotype has just a few counts. V is TRBV9 and J is TRBJ2-7; D not resolved. V was pared by 0 bases and J by 6 bases, with 13 bases between. This CDR3 contains 14 residues. The V gene's germline CDR1 is SGDLS and CDR2 YYNGEE. The CDR3 region is CASSVGARPIEQYF. CDR3 bases: TGTGCCAGCAGCGTAGGGGCAAGACCCATCGAGCAGTACTTC.

The rearrangement links TRBV9 to TRBJ2-4, with 13 bases matching TRBD2. TRBJ2-7 matches the DNA end more closely, so the J call is doubtful. This CDR3 region has 15 residues. CDR1 is SGDLS, CDR2 YYNGEE, per germline. The CDR3 nucleotides read TGTGCCAGCAGCGAGGGACTAGCGGGGAACTACGAGCAGTACTTC. This codes for CASSEGLAGNYEQYF.

The chain links TRBV12-3 or TRBV12-4 to TRBJ2-7, with 8 bases identical to TRBD1. This CDR3 is built from 16 residues. J was trimmed by 5 bases and V by 5 bases; bases with no gene match: 14. The CDR3 spells CASSPQERTGKNEQYF. In DNA form, the CDR3 reads TGTGCCAGCAGTCCTCAGGAGAGGACAGGGAAGAACGAGCAGTACTTC.

The chain employs TRBV6-5 and TRBJ2-4; 9 nucleotides match TRBD1. Germline-derived CDR1 and CDR2 are MNHEY and SVGAGI. The CDR3 is 14 residues long. The V and J ends lost 5 bases and 9 bases, in that order; junction bases with no gene match: 8. CDR3 in DNA: TGTGCCAGCAGTCCCCCGACAGGGGGGGGCATTCAGTACTTC. It is translated as CASSPPTGGGIQYF.

The V call is TRBV5-1, the J call TRBJ2-3, with D possibly called TRBD1 or TRBD2 (5 bases each). The CDR3 length is 15 residues. V lost 0 bases and J lost 4, with 12 bases in between. The germline gives CDR1 SGHRS, CDR2 YFSETQ. CDR3 in amino acids: CASSLGGSWADTQYF. CDR3 in DNA: TGCGCCAGCAGCTTGGGGGGGAGTTGGGCAGATACGCAGTATTTT.

The chain links TRBV3-1 to TRBJ2-7, with D hard to call. The ends were cut back, 4 bases at V and 0 bases at J, with 10 bases in the middle. The CDR3 runs to 14 residues. Germline V gene sequence: CDR1 LGHDT, CDR2 YNNKEL (reference sequence). This CDR3 reads CASSRGQRSYEQYF. CDR3 nucleotide sequence: TGTGCCAGCAGCCGAGGTCAGCGCTCCTACGAGCAGTACTTC.

The V and J genes are TRBV7-3 and TRBJ2-6; D is unresolved. Germline V lookup: CDR1 SGHTA, CDR2 FQGTGA. CDR3 size: 15 residues. With 5 bases removed from V and 0 bases from J, the gap between germline ends came to 8 bases. CDR3 sequence reads: CASSASSSGANVLTF. Here the CDR3 DNA reads TGTGCCAGCAGCGCCTCCTCCTCTGGGGCCAACGTCCTGACTTTC.

The CDR3 nucleotides are TGCAGTGCTAGTGGCACCCCCGGGACGGAATACGAGCAGTACTTC. Amino acids: CSASGTPGTEYEQYF. This rearrangement joins TRBV20-1 to TRBJ2-7; TRBD1 or TRBD2 may be the D gene (5 bases each). V lost 3 bases, J lost 4 bases, and 19 bases lay in between. The CDR3 runs to 15 residues. Looked up from germline, CDR1 is DFQATT and CDR2 is SNEGSKA (reference sequence).

This clonotype was counted between two and nine times. This rearrangement joins TRBV12-3 or TRBV12-4 to TRBJ1-5; weak D call: TRBD1 (5 bases). This CDR3 region has 14 residues. The V and J ends lost 3 bases and 7 bases respectively, with 13 bases between them. The CDR3 is CASSFDRGGQPQHF. CDR3 coding DNA: TGTGCCAGCAGTTTCGACAGAGGAGGGCAGCCCCAGCATTTT.

This chain joins TRBV28 and TRBJ2-2, with no clear D. Germline V gene data show CDR1 as MDHEN and CDR2 as SYDVKM. CDR3 length: 11 residues. Trimming pared 11 bases from V and 5 bases from J, leaving 9 bases between. This CDR3 is CAVRRTGELFF. CDR3 nucleotide sequence: TGTGCCGTGAGGAGAACCGGGGAGCTGTTTTTT.

This clonotype was picked up a small number of times. The V gene is TRBV7-2, the J gene TRBJ2-1, with 14 bases matching TRBD2. The junction had 7 bases not matched to a gene; V was cut back by 3 bases and J by 9 bases. Germline lookup yields CDR1 SGHTA and CDR2 FQGNSA. The CDR3 sequence is 16 residues long. The CDR3 loop reads CASSLSGTSGRGEQFF. In DNA, the CDR3 is TGTGCCAGCAGCTTGTCCGGGACTAGCGGGAGAGGTGAGCAGTTCTTC.

V and J are TRBV7-3 and TRBJ2-1; D gene ambiguous. There are 13 residues in the CDR3. The germline V and J ends were trimmed by 2 bases and 5 bases, with 7 bases remaining between them. Germline CDR1 reads SGHTA; CDR2 reads FQGTGA. This chain's CDR3 is CASSLAPNNEQFF. For the CDR3, the DNA is TGTGCCAGCAGCTTAGCCCCAAACAATGAGCAGTTCTTC. Looking up the rest from reference TRBV7-3 and TRBJ2-1 gives the full variable domain: GAGVSQTPSNKVTEKGKYVELRCDPISGHTALYWYRQSLGQGPEFLIYFQGTGAADDSGLPNDRFFAVRPEGSVSTLKIQRTERGDSAVYLCASSLAPNNEQFFGPGTRLTVL.

The chain uses TRBV12-3 or TRBV12-4 and TRBJ2-3; 9 bases line up with TRBD1. V lost 5 bases and J lost 3; bases outside the gene matches: 6. The CDR3 totals 15 residues. CDR3 amino acids: CASSAPGTGTDTQYF. The DNA of the CDR3 is TGTGCCAGCAGTGCGCCCGGGACAGGGACAGATACGCAGTATTTT.

The gene calls are TRBV20-1 and TRBJ2-1, with D perhaps TRBD2 (5 bases). This CDR3 has 15 amino acids. Germline CDR1 is DFQATT and CDR2 is SNEGSKA (reference sequence). The V end was cut by 4 bases, the J end by 7 bases, with 20 bases between. The CDR3 nucleotides are TGCAGTGCTAACCTCCTATTAGCGCTCTGGAATGAGCAGTTCTTC. Amino acid sequence: CSANLLLALWNEQFF.

This clonotype has just a few counts. The rearrangement joins TRBV7-2 to TRBJ2-3, with D perhaps matching TRBD1 (5 bases). The CDR3 runs to 15 residues. The V gene lost 1 base and the J gene lost 2 bases, with 10 bases spanning the gap. Germline V CDR1 and CDR2: SGHTA, FQGNSA. In nucleotides, the CDR3 is TGTGCCAGCAGCTTAGAAGACAGAATCACAGATACGCAGTATTTT. Translated, it gives CASSLEDRITDTQYF.

In this sample, this clonotype turned up many times. The chain recombines TRBV10-2 with TRBJ1-2; possible D gene TRBD1, 5 bases. Trimming took off 6 bases at V and 4 bases at J, with 15 bases between the two ends. Germline V lookup: CDR1 WSHSY, CDR2 SAAADI. This CDR3 has 14 amino acids. CDR3 amino acids: CASSQEDGGYGYTF. DNA of the CDR3: TGCGCCAGCAGCCAGGAGGATGGGGGCTATGGCTACACCTTC.

This chain connects TRBV20-1 to TRBJ1-1; D is unclear. Germline CDR1 and CDR2: DFQATT and SNEGSKA (reference sequence). The V and J ends lost 3 bases and 2 bases respectively, with 13 bases between them. The CDR3 extends over 14 amino acids. Written as DNA, the CDR3 is TGCAGTGCTAGTGTCCCCCACGTAAACACTGAAGCTTTCTTT. It yields the protein CSASVPHVNTEAFF.

The chain has TRBV28 and TRBJ2-7, with 9 bases fitting TRBD1. The CDR3 totals 15 residues. The V gene end was trimmed by 5 bases and the J gene end by 5 bases; junction bases not matched to a gene: 10. The germline CDR1 and CDR2 sequences are MDHEN and SYDVKM. The CDR3 reads CASSPAGTGQDEQYF. The CDR3 DNA sequence: TGTGCCAGCAGTCCGGCCGGGACAGGGCAGGACGAGCAGTACTTC.

This clonotype has only one observation. Germline is not matched at one junction end, which may reflect a read error. This chain links TRBV5-5 with TRBJ2-3; 8 nucleotides align to TRBD2. CDR1 is SGHKS and CDR2 is YYEKEE in the germline V gene (reference sequence). The CDR3 totals 15 residues. The CDR3 spells CASSLGTGGRNTRYF. CDR3 nucleotides: TGCGCCAGCAGCTTGGGTACGGGGGGGCGAAATACGCGGTATTTT.

This rearrangement joins TRBV30 to TRBJ2-4, with D maybe TRBD2 (6 bases). TRBJ2-7 explains the end of the DNA better; the J call may be wrong. The CDR3 totals 14 residues. Germline-derived CDR1 and CDR2 are GTSNPN and SVGIG (reference sequence). The chain's CDR3 is CAWSTGTPTYEQYF. The CDR3 region has the DNA TGTGCCTGGAGCACCGGGACTCCCACTTACGAGCAGTACTTC.

The chain combines TRBV3-1 with TRBJ2-1, with D possibly being TRBD2 (6 bases). There are 12 residues in the CDR3. The V and J ends lost 4 bases and 9 bases respectively, with 10 bases between them. Germline V lookup: CDR1 LGHDT, CDR2 YNNKEL (reference sequence). The chain's CDR3 is CASSRLVGEQFF. The CDR3 DNA follows: TGTGCCAGCAGCCGACTAGTAGGTGAGCAGTTCTTC.

The table lists this clonotype with a few counts. This chain connects TRBV5-6 to TRBJ2-1, with TRBD1 as a possible D gene (5 bases). CDR1 and CDR2 from the germline V gene are SGHDT and YYEEEE. The CDR3 loop spans 13 amino acids. V was pared by 4 bases and J by 6 bases, with 11 bases between. The CDR3 coding sequence is TGTGCCAGCAGCGAAGACAGTCCCAATGAGCAGTTCTTC. It yields the protein CASSEDSPNEQFF.

This chain uses TRBV27 with TRBJ2-5; TRBD2 matches 14 bases. Trimming took 2 bases from V and 9 from J; bases not matched to a gene: 14. Looked up from germline, CDR1 is MNHEY and CDR2 is SMNVEV (reference sequence). This CDR3 is 18 amino acids long. The CDR3 sequence is CASSLIGLAGGAPQAQYF. CDR3 bases: TGTGCCAGCAGTTTAATAGGACTAGCGGGGGGTGCCCCGCAGGCCCAGTACTTC.

This clonotype was seen a handful of times. The chain employs TRBV5-1 and TRBJ2-7, with a possible D match to TRBD1 (6 bases). Between the trimmed V and J ends, which lost 0 bases and 3 bases, there was a span of 10 bases. This CDR3 is built from 14 residues. From germline, CDR1 is SGHRS and CDR2 YFSETQ. In DNA form, the CDR3 reads TGCGCCAGCAGCTTGGACAGGGCCTTCTACGAGCAGTACTTC. It codes for CASSLDRAFYEQYF. Full variable domain (rest looked up from reference TRBV5-1 and TRBJ2-7): KAGVTQTPRYLIKTRGQQVTLSCSPISGHRSVSWYQQTPGQGLQFLFEYFSETQRNKGNFPGRFSGRQFSNSRSEMNVSTLELGDSALYLCASSLDRAFYEQYFGPGTRLTVT.

The chain links TRBV10-3 to TRBJ2-3; TRBD1 is a possible D gene (6 bases). The germline V and J ends were trimmed by 3 bases and 3 bases, with 16 bases remaining between them. Germline lookup yields CDR1 ENHRY and CDR2 SYGVKD. This CDR3 is built from 16 residues. CDR3 in amino acids: CAISENFGQSTDTQYF. In nucleotides, the CDR3 is TGTGCCATCAGTGAAAATTTCGGACAGAGTACAGATACGCAGTATTTT.